The clone carrying this T cell receptor (beta chain) was observed once. Libraries were prepared by immunoSEQ multiplex PCR; TCRdb keeps only in-frame clonotypes and omits some of them. The sample has 500,000 to 550,000 clones, approximately 80% seen once. These data come from a study of shared T cell receptors in the human thymus. The CDR3 contains 14 residues. Unmatched junction bases numbered 5, after V lost 4 bases and J lost 6 bases. CDR1 is MGHDK, CDR2 SYGVNS, per germline. This sample also belongs to another study, concerning human thymus T cells. That investigation notes: From resections taken during corrective heart surgery, the thymus tissue was obtained. Gene usage for V and J segments appeared biased in thymic and blood repertoires.

The clonotype comes from a boy younger than two with a congenital heart defect. Sample: thymocytes. V gene TRBV25-1 combines with J gene TRBJ1-5; 8 nucleotides line up with TRBD1. CDR3 coding DNA: TGTGCCAGCAGTGCCGGACAGGGTACTCAGCCCCAGCATTTT. Its translation: CASSAGQGTQPQHF. The entire variable domain, with the rest obtained from reference TRBV25-1 and TRBJ1-5, is as follows: EADIYQTPRYLVIGTGKKITLECSQTMGHDKMYWYQQDPGMELHLIHYSYGVNSTEKGDLSSESTVSRIRTEHFPLTLESARPSHTSQYLCASSAGQGTQPQHFGDGTRLSIL.